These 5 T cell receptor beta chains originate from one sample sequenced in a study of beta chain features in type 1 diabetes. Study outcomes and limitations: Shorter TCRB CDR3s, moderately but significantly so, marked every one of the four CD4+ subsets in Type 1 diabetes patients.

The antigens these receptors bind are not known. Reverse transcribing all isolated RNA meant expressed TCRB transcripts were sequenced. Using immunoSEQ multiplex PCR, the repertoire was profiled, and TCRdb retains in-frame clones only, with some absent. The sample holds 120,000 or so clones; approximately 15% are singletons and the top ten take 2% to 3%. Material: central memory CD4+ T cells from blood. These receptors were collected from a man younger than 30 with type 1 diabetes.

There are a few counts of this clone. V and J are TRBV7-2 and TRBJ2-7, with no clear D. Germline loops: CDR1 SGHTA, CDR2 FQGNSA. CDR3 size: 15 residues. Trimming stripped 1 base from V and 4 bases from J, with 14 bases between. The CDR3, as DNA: TGTGCCAGCAGCTTAGACATTTTGGGTGGGTACGAGCAGTACTTC. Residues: CASSLDILGGYEQYF.

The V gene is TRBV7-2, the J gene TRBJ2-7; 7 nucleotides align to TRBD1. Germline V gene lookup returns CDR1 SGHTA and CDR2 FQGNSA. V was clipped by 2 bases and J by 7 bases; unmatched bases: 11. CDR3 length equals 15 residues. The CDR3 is CASSLSTGVIWEQYF. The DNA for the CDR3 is TGTGCCAGCAGCTTATCAACAGGGGTGATCTGGGAGCAGTACTTC. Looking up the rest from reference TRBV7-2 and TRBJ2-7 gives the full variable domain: GAGVSQSPSNKVTEKGKDVELRCDPISGHTALYWYRQSLGQGLEFLIYFQGNSAPDKSGLPSDRFSAERTGGSVSTLTIQRTQQEDSAVYLCASSLSTGVIWEQYFGPGTRLTVT.

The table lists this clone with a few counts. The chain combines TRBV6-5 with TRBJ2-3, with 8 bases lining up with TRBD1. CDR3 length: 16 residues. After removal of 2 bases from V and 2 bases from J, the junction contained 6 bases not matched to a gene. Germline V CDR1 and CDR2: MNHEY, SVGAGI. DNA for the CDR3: TGTGCCAGCAGTTACGTGCCAGGGGGCCTCACAGATACGCAGTATTTT. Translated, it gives CASSYVPGGLTDTQYF.

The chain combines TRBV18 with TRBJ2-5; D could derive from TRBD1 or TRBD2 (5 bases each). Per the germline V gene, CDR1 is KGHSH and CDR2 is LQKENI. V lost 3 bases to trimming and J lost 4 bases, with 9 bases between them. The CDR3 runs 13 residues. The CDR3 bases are TGTGCCAGCTCACCGATGGGACGAGAGACCCAGTACTTC. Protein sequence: CASSPMGRETQYF.

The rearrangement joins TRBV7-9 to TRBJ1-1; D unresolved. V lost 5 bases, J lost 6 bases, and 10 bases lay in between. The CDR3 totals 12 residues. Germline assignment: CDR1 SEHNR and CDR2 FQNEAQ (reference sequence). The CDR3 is CASSLVVAEAFF. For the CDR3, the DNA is TGTGCCAGCAGCCTAGTAGTCGCTGAAGCTTTCTTT.